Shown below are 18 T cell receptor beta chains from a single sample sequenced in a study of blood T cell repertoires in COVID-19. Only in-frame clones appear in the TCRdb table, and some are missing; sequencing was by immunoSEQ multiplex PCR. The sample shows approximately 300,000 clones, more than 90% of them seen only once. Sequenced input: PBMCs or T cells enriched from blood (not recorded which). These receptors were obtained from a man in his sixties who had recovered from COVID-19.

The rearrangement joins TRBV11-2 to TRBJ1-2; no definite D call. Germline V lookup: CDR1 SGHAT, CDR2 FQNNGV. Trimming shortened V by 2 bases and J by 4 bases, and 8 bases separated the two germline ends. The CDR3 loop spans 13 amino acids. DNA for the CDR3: TGTGCCAGCAGCTTAAGCGGAACCTATGGCTACACCTTC. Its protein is CASSLSGTYGYTF.

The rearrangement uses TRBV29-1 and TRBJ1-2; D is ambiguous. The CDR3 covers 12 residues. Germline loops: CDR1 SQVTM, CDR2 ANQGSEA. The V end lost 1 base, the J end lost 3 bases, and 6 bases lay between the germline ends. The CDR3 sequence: CSVEVSDYGYTF. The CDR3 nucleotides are TGCAGCGTTGAAGTTAGCGACTATGGCTACACCTTC.

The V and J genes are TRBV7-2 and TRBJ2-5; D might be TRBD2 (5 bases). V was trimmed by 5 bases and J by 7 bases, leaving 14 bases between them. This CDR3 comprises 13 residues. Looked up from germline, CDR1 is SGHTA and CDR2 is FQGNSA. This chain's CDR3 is CASSPTRAPTQYF. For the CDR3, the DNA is TGTGCCAGCAGCCCAACTAGAGCCCCGACCCAGTACTTC.

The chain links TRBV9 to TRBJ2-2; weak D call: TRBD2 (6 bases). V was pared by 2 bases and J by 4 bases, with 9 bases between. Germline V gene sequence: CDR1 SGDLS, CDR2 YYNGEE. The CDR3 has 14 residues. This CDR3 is CASSVTSSTGELFF. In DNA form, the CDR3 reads TGTGCCAGCAGCGTGACTAGTAGCACCGGGGAGCTGTTTTTT. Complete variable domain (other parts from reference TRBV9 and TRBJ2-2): DSGVTQTPKHLITATGQRVTLRCSPRSGDLSVYWYQQSLDQGLQFLIQYYNGEERAKGNILERFSAQQFPDLHSELNLSSLELGDSALYFCASSVTSSTGELFFGEGSRLTVL.

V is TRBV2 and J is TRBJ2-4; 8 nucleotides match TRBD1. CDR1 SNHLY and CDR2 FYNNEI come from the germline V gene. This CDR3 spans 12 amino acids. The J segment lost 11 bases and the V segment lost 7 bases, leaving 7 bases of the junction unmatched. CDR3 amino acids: CASTPDRVVQYF. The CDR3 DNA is TGTGCCAGCACCCCGGACAGGGTTGTTCAGTACTTC.

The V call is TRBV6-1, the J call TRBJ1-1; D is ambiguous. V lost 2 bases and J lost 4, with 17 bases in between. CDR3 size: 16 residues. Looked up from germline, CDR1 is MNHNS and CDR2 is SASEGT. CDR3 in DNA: TGTGCCAGCAGTGAAAGTCGTAGGTCCGGGAGCACTGAAGCTTTCTTT. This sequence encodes CASSESRRSGSTEAFF.

This CDR3 reads CASSTVGGYEQYF. The CDR3 nucleotides read TGTGCCAGTAGTACTGTCGGGGGGTACGAGCAGTACTTC. The V and J genes are TRBV19 and TRBJ2-7; 7 positions agree with TRBD2. The germline gives CDR1 LNHDA, CDR2 SQIVND (reference sequence). Trimming cost V 4 bases and J 4 bases; bases outside gene matches: 4. The CDR3 runs 13 residues. Combining the CDR3 with reference TRBV19 and TRBJ2-7 gives the whole variable domain DGGITQSPKYLFRKEGQNVTLSCEQNLNHDAMYWYRQDPGQGLRLIYYSQIVNDFQKGDIAEGYSVSREKKESFPLTVTSAQKNPTAFYLCASSTVGGYEQYFGPGTRLTVT.

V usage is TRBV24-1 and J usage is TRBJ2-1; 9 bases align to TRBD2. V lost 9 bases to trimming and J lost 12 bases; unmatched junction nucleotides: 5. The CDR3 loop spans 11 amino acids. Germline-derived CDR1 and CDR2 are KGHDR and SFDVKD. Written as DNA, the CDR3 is TGTGCCACCCGGTCTAGCGGGACGCAGTTCTTC. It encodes CATRSSGTQFF.

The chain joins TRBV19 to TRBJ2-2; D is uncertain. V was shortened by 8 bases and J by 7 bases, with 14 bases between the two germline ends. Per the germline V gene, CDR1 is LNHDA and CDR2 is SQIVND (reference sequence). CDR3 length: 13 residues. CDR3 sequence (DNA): TGTGCCAGTCGATTCACGGTCCACGGGGAGCTGTTTTTT. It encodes CASRFTVHGELFF.

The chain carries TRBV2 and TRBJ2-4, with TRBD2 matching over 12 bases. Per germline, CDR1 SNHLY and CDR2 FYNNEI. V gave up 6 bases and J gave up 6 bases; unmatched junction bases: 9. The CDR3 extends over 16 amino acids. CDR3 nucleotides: TGTGCCAGCAGGCCCGGACTAGCGGGGACTGTAAACATTCAGTACTTC. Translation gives CASRPGLAGTVNIQYF. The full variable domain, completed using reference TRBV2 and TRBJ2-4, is EPEVTQTPSHQVTQMGQEVILRCVPISNHLYFYWYRQILGQKVEFLVSFYNNEISEKSEIFDDQFSVERPDGSNFTLKIRSTKLEDSAMYFCASRPGLAGTVNIQYFGAGTRLSVL.

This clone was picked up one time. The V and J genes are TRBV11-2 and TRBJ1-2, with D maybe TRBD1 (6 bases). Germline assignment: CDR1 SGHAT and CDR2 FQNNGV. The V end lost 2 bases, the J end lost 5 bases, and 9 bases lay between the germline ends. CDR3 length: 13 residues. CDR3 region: CASSLTGQYGYTF. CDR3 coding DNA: TGTGCCAGCAGCTTAACTGGACAGTATGGCTACACCTTC.

CDR3 DNA sequence: TGCGCCAGCAGCCAAGACGGGAGGACCGGGGAGCTGTTTTTT. Amino acids: CASSQDGRTGELFF. V usage is TRBV4-3 and J usage is TRBJ2-2; TRBD2 matches at 7 bases. Germline values: CDR1 LGHNA, CDR2 YSLEER. The CDR3 totals 14 residues. V gave up 0 bases and J gave up 5 bases; unmatched junction bases: 0.

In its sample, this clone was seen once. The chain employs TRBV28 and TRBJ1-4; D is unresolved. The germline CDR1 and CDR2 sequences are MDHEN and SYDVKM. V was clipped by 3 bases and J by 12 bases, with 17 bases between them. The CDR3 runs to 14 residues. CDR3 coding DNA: TGTGCCAGCAGTTTCCCGGAGAAATCTGCAGAACTGTTTTTT. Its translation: CASSFPEKSAELFF.

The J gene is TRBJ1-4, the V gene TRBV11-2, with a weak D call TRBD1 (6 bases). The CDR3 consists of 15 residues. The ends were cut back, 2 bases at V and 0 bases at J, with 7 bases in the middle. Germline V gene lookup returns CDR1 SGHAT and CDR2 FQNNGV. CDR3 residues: CASSLNRATNEKLFF. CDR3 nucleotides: TGTGCCAGCAGCTTAAACAGGGCAACTAATGAAAAACTGTTTTTT. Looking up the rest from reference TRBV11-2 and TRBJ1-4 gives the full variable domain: EAGVAQSPRYKIIEKRQSVAFWCNPISGHATLYWYQQILGQGPKLLIQFQNNGVVDDSQLPKDRFSAERLKGVDSTLKIQPAKLEDSAVYLCASSLNRATNEKLFFGSGTQLSVL.

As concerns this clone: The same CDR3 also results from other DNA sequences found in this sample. The CDR3 DNA reads TGCAGCGTTGGGGGGGGCATCTTGGGGACAGAGACCCAGTACTTC. It translates to CSVGGGILGTETQYF. The chain links TRBV29-1 to TRBJ2-5; D might be TRBD2 (7 bases). The V end lost 4 bases, the J end lost 4 bases, and 19 bases lay between the germline ends. This CDR3 has 15 amino acids. CDR1 is SQVTM, CDR2 ANQGSEA, per germline.

CDR3 residues: CASSELGQKGYSNQPQHF. The CDR3 DNA is TGTGCCAGCAGTGAATTGGGACAAAAGGGGTATAGCAATCAGCCCCAGCATTTT. The chain joins TRBV6-1 to TRBJ1-5; D may be TRBD1 (6 bases). The CDR3 has 18 amino acids. Per germline, CDR1 MNHNS and CDR2 SASEGT. Trimming removed 2 bases at V and 0 bases at J, with 17 bases between.

This CDR3 is CASSLEINTQYF. The DNA of the CDR3 is TGTGCCAGCAGCCTAGAAATAAATACGCAGTATTTT. This rearrangement joins TRBV7-9 to TRBJ2-3; D gene ambiguous. The ends were cut back, 5 bases at V and 7 bases at J, with 10 bases in the middle. This CDR3 has 12 residues. CDR1 and CDR2 (germline): SEHNR, FQNEAQ (reference sequence). Full variable domain (missing parts from reference TRBV7-9 and TRBJ2-3): DTGVSQNPRHKITKRGQNVTFRCDPISEHNRLYWYRQTLGQGPEFLTYFQNEAQLEKSRLLSDRFSAERPKGSFSTLEIQRTEQGDSAMYLCASSLEINTQYFGPGTRLTVL.

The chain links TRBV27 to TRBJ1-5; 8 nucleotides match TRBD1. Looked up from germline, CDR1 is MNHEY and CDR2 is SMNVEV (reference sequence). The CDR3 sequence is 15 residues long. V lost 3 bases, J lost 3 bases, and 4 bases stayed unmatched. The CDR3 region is CASSFGTGNNQPQHF. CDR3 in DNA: TGTGCCAGCAGTTTCGGGACAGGCAACAATCAGCCCCAGCATTTT.